A selection of T cell receptor beta chains follows, all from one sample in a study of T cell changes during pregnancy in multiple sclerosis. This table comes from immunoSEQ multiplex PCR, and its TCRdb copy is limited to in-frame clones, with some not included. The sample has roughly 30,000 clones, roughly nine tenths seen once. The specimen comprised CD4+ T cells from peripheral blood mononuclear cells, sampled in the first trimester of pregnancy. These receptors all stem from a female donor in good health, enrolled as a control in a pregnancy study. Each CDR3 is given with its conserved first and last residue. A D gene is named only where the DNA matches it firmly. The listing skips clone size in some rows; elsewhere it reads once, few, many or a size class.

d_gene	v_gene	abundance	j_gene	CDR3nt	CDR3aa
.	TRBV30	few	TRBJ1-1	TGTGCCTGGAGTGTATTATCAGGGAAAGCTTTCTTT	CAWSVLSGKAFF
TRBD2	TRBV9	.	TRBJ2-5	TGTGCCAGCAGCGTAGGCTTTATCTCGGGACTAGCGGGGGCAAAACAAGAGACCCAGTACTTC	CASSVGFISGLAGAKQETQYF
TRBD2	TRBV4-3	.	TRBJ2-1	TGCGCCAGCAGCCCTTGGACTAGCGGGGACGGGGGTGAGCAGTTCTTC	CASSPWTSGDGGEQFF
.	TRBV7-8	.	TRBJ1-5	TGTGCCAGCAGCTTCGGGTATGCGAGCAATCAGCCCCAGCATTTT	CASSFGYASNQPQHF
TRBD1	TRBV6-1	.	TRBJ2-2	TGTGCCAGCCAGGGGGCGGGTGGGACCGGGGAGCTGTTTTTT	CASQGAGGTGELFF
TRBD1	TRBV6-1	.	TRBJ1-2	TGTGCCAGCAAGATTTCCCGGGACAGTATTTATGGCTACACCTTC	CASKISRDSIYGYTF
TRBD1	TRBV4-1	.	TRBJ1-4	TGCGCCAGCAGCCAAGGGGGACAGGGATTCGAAAAACTGTTTTTT	CASSQGGQGFEKLFF
TRBD2	TRBV27	.	TRBJ2-1	TGTGCCAGCAGTTTTCGGGGGGCCTACAATGAGCAGTTCTTC	CASSFRGAYNEQFF
.	TRBV30	.	TRBJ1-2	TGTGCCTGGAATGTTGGACGGGAGTTCTGGCGGGGCTACACCTTC	CAWNVGREFWRGYTF
TRBD1	TRBV27	.	TRBJ1-5	TGTGCCAGCAGTAAGACAGGGGACAGCAATCAGCCCCAGCATTTT	CASSKTGDSNQPQHF
.	TRBV7-2	.	TRBJ1-1	TGTGCCAGCAGCTTGAGATTCCCCGGTAAGAACACTGAAGCTTTCTTT	CASSLRFPGKNTEAFF
TRBD2	TRBV11-2	.	TRBJ2-1	TGTGCCAGCGGCCCCCGACTAGCGGGAGTGTACAATGAGCAGTTCTTC	CASGPRLAGVYNEQFF
.	TRBV2	.	TRBJ2-5	TGTGCCAGCAGTGAATGGCGGTCGGTAGGAGAGACCCAGTACTTC	CASSEWRSVGETQYF
.	TRBV6-5	medium-sized	TRBJ1-1	TGTGCCAGCAGTTACGAGCTCAACACTGAAGCTTTCTTT	CASSYELNTEAFF
TRBD1	TRBV7-8	few	TRBJ2-7	TGTGCCAGCAAGGGAAGGGACAGCGCCTACGAGCAGTACTTC	CASKGRDSAYEQYF